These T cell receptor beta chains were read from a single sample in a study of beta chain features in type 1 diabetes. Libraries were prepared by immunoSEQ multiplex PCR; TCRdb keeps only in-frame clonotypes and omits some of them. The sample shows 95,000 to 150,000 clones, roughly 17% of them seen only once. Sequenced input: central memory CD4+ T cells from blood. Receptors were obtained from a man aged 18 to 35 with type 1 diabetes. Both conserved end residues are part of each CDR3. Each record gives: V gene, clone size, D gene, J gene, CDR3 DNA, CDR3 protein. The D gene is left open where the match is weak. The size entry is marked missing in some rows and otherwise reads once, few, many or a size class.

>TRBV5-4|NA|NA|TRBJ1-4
TGTGCCAGCAGCTCGCCAGGGCGAGAAAAACTGTTTTTT
CASSSPGREKLFF
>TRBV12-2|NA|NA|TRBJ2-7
TGTGCAAGTCGCTCGTTATCCTACGAGCAGTACTTC
CASRSLSYEQYF
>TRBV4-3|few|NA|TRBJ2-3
TGCGCCAGCAGCCAAGATTACAGGGGCACAGATACGCAGTATTTT
CASSQDYRGTDTQYF
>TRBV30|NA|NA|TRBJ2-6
TGTGCCTCCTTAGGGGGGTCTGGGGCCAACGTCCTGACTTTC
CASLGGSGANVLTF
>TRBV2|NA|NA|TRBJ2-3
TGTGCCAGCAGTGAAGCGCTTCGGGGGTATCCGCAGTATTTT
CASSEALRGYPQYF
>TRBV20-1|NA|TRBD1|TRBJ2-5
TGCAGTGGAGACAGGGGAGAGACCCAGTACTTC
CSGDRGETQYF
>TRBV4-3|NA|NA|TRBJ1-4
TGCGCCAGCAGCCAAGGGGCCCGACAGAGTAATGAAAAACTGTTTTTT
CASSQGARQSNEKLFF
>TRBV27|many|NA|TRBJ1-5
TGTGCCAGCAGTTCGTTACAGGGCAATCAGCCCCAGCATTTT
CASSSLQGNQPQHF
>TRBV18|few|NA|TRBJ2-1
TGTGCCAGCTCCGGGGAGGACTACTACAATGAGCAGTTCTTC
CASSGEDYYNEQFF
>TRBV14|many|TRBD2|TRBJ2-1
TGTGCCAGCAGCCAAAGAACTAGCGGGGTTACCTCCTACAATGAGCAGTTCTTC
CASSQRTSGVTSYNEQFF
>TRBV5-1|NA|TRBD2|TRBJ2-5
TGCGCCAGCAGCTCACTGACTAGCGGGAGGGAGACCCAGTACTTC
CASSSLTSGRETQYF
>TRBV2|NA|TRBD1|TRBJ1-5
TGTGCCATCAGACAGGGGAATAGCAATCAGCCCCAGCATTTT
CAIRQGNSNQPQHF
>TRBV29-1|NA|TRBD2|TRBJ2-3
TGCAGCGTCTACGGGCTAGCGGGGCCCACAGATACGCAGTATTTT
CSVYGLAGPTDTQYF
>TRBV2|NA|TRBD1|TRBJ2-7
TGTGCCAGCAGTGGGACAGGGACCCCCTACGAGCAGTACTTC
CASSGTGTPYEQYF
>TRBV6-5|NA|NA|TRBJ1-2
TGTGCCAGCAGGCCATCTGGACCGCTGTATGGCTACACCTTC
CASRPSGPLYGYTF
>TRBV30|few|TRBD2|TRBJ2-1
TGTGCCTGGAGTTTGCTAGCGGGAGTTCATGAGCAGTTCTTC
CAWSLLAGVHEQFF
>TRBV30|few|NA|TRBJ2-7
TGTGCCTGGAGTGTAAGCCAACAACGGCAGTACTTC
CAWSVSQQRQYF
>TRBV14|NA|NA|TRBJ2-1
TGTGCCAGCAGCCAAACCCCCACCTTACTAGGGCTCAATGAGCAGTTCTTC
CASSQTPTLLGLNEQFF
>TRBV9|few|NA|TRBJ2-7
TGTGCCAGCAGCGACGTCCCCGCGGGCCTCTACGAGCAGTACTTC
CASSDVPAGLYEQYF
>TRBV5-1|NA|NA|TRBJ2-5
TGCGCCAGCAGCTGGGGCCAAGAGACCCAGTACTTC
CASSWGQETQYF
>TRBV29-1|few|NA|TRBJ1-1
TGCAGCGTTGAAGAGTCCAGTACTGAAGCTTTCTTT
CSVEESSTEAFF
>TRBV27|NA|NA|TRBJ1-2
TGTGCCAGCTTCGGGAACTATGGCTACACCTTC
CASFGNYGYTF
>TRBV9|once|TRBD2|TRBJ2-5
TGTGCCAGCAGCGTAGGGAGCGGGAAACAAGAGACCCAGTACTTC
CASSVGSGKQETQYF
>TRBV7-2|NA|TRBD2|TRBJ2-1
TGTGCCAGCAGCCCGGGGATAGCTAGCGGTTGGGAGGAGCAGTTCTTC
CASSPGIASGWEEQFF
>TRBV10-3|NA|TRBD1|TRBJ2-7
TGTGCCATCAGTGAGCCACGGGACAGGGTTTACGAGCAGTACTTC
CAISEPRDRVYEQYF
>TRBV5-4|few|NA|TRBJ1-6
TGTGCGACCCAGGGGCCCTATAATTCACCCCTCCACTTT
CATQGPYNSPLHF
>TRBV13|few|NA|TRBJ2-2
TGTGCCAGCAGCTTAACTAGTCCCGGGGAGCTGTTTTTT
CASSLTSPGELFF
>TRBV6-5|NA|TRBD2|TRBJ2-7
TGTGCCAGCAGTCTACCTGGGACTAGCGACGAGCAGTACTTC
CASSLPGTSDEQYF
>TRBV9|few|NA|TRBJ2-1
TGTGCCAGCAGCCGCGCAGGACAGCCCAACCGATACAATGAGCAGTTCTTC
CASSRAGQPNRYNEQFF
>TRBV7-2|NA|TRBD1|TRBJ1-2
TGTGCCAGCAGCTTGACAGGGGGCCCGGACACCTTC
CASSLTGGPDTF
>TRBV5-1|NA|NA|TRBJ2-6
TGCGCCAGCAGCTTGGCCCCAACTGAGTCTGGGGCCAACGTCCTGACTTTC
CASSLAPTESGANVLTF
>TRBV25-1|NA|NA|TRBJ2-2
TGTGCCAGCAGCCGGAGTTGGACCGGGGAGCTGTTTTTT
CASSRSWTGELFF
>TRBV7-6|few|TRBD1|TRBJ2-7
TGTGCCAGCAGTCGAGACAGGGGTATCGACGAGCAGTACTTC
CASSRDRGIDEQYF
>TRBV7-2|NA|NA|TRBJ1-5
TGTGCCAGCAGCTTAGTAGGGCAGGCGACCCAGCATTTT
CASSLVGQATQHF
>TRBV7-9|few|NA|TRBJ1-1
TGTGCCAGCAGCTACTACCTAAACACTGAAGCTTTCTTT
CASSYYLNTEAFF
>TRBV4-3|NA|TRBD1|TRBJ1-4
TGCGCCAGCAGCGATCACACGGGACAGGGGTATAATGAAAAACTGTTTTTT
CASSDHTGQGYNEKLFF
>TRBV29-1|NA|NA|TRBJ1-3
TGCAGCGTTTCAGTTTCTATGAGCTCTGGAAACACCATATATTTT
CSVSVSMSSGNTIYF
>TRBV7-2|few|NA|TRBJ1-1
TGTGCCAGCAGCAAGGGTCAGAACACTGAAGCTTTCTTT
CASSKGQNTEAFF
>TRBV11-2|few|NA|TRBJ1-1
TGTGCCAGCAGCTTAGATCTAAACACTGAAGCTTTCTTT
CASSLDLNTEAFF
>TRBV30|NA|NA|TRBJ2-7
TGTGCCTGGAGTGTACTCCCTTACGAGCAGTACTTC
CAWSVLPYEQYF
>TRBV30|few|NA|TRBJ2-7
TGTGCCTGGGGCAGGGCCTACGAGCAGTACTTC
CAWGRAYEQYF
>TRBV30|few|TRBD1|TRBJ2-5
TGTGCCTGGAGTGCAGGGGGAGAGACCCAGTACTTC
CAWSAGGETQYF
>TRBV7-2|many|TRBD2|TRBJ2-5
TGTGCCAGCAGCCGTCTGACTAGCGGGAGTACCCAGTACTTC
CASSRLTSGSTQYF
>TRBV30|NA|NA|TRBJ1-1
TGTGCCTGGATTATGACCACTGAAGCTTTCTTT
CAWIMTTEAFF
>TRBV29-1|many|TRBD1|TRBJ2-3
TGCAGCGGGGACAGAGGGGGCACAGATACGCAGTATTTT
CSGDRGGTDTQYF
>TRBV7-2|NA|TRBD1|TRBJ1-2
TGTGCCAGCAGCTGGACAGGGGTTGGCTACACCTTC
CASSWTGVGYTF
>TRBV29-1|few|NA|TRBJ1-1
TGCAGCGCCGACCGAGGGTGGGGGATGGGGACTGAAGCTTTCTTT
CSADRGWGMGTEAFF
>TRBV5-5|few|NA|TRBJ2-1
TGTGCCAGCATCCCCGGGAGCTGGGTCGATGAGCAGTTCTTC
CASIPGSWVDEQFF
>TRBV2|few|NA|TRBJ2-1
TGTGCCAGCAGATCTCGGGTGGGCTCCTACAATGAGCAGTTCTTC
CASRSRVGSYNEQFF
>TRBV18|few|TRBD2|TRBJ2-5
TGTGCCAGCTCACCACGGATTAGCGGGGCCCATGGAGAGACCCAGTACTTC
CASSPRISGAHGETQYF
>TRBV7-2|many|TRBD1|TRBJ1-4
TGTGCCAGCAGCTCCGGACAGGGAGGGCCAAATGAAAAACTGTTTTTT
CASSSGQGGPNEKLFF
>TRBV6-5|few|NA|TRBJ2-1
TGTGCCAGCAGCCCTACAGGGTCCTACAATGAGCAGTTCTTC
CASSPTGSYNEQFF
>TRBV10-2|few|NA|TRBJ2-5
TGCGCCAGCAGTGAGTCGCGGGCCAGAGAGACCCAGTACTTC
CASSESRARETQYF
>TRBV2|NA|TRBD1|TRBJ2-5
TGTGCCAGCAGTGCCGCAGGGGGAGAGACCCAGTACTTC
CASSAAGGETQYF
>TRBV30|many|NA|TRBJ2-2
TGTGCCTGGAGCCCACTACGGGGGACCGGGGAGCTGTTTTTT
CAWSPLRGTGELFF